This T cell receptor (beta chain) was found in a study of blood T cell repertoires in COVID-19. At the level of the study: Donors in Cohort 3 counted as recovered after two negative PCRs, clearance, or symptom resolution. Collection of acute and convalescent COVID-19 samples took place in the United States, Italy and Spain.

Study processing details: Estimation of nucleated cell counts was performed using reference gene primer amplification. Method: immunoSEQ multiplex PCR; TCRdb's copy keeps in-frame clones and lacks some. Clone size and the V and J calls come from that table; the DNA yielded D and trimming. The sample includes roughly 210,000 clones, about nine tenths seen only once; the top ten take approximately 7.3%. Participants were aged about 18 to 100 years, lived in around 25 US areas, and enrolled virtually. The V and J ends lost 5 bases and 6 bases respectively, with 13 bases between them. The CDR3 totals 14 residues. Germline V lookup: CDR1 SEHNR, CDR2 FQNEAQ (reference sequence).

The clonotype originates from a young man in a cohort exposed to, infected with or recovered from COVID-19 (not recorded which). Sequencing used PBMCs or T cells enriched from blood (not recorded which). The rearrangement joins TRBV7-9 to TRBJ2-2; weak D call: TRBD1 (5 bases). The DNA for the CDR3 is TGTGCCAGCAGCGCCCAGGGAAGGGCCGGGGAGCTGTTTTTT. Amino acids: CASSAQGRAGELFF.